Listed here are 16 T cell receptor beta chains from one sample, sequenced in a study of shared clonotypes between healthy human individuals. Profiling relied on immunoSEQ multiplex PCR, and the TCRdb table lists in-frame clones only, not all of them. Among a few million clones listed, around 94% were seen once. Sequencing was performed on naive CD4+ T cells sorted from blood. Noted subset: CD45RA+ positively selected. All receptors derive from a man between 18 and 35 years old in good health.

A single count supports this clone. Within the sample, other DNA sequences also encode this same CDR3. The chain uses TRBV5-8 and TRBJ1-5, with unresolved D. V was clipped by 2 bases and J by 4 bases, with 7 bases between them. This CDR3 contains 13 residues. In germline, CDR1 is SGHTS, CDR2 YDEGEE. CDR3 amino acids: CASSLGSNQPQHF. In DNA, the CDR3 is TGTGCCAGCAGCTTAGGCAGTAATCAGCCCCAGCATTTT.

The rearrangement joins TRBV27 to TRBJ1-3, with 7 bases fitting TRBD1. The J segment lost 5 bases and the V segment lost 4 bases, leaving 11 bases of the junction unmatched. The CDR3 spans 16 residues. Germline CDR1 MNHEY, CDR2 SMNVEV (reference sequence). The CDR3 region is CASSSPHRGARNTIYF. CDR3 coding DNA: TGTGCCAGCAGTTCCCCTCACAGGGGAGCTAGAAACACCATATATTTT.

This CDR3 is CASSLLGAGEQYF. Written as DNA, the CDR3 is TGTGCCAGCAGCTTACTGGGGGCTGGCGAGCAGTACTTC. The chain carries TRBV7-3 and TRBJ2-7, with D possibly being TRBD1 (6 bases). This CDR3 is built from 13 residues. Germline CDR1 reads SGHTA; CDR2 reads FQGTGA. Deletions cut 2 bases from V and 6 bases from J, with 11 bases between.

This chain links TRBV15 with TRBJ2-1, with TRBD2 identical over 9 bases. Germline values: CDR1 LNHNV, CDR2 YYDKDF (reference sequence). With V trimmed by 0 bases and J by 5 bases, 8 bases remained unmatched. CDR3 length equals 17 residues. CDR3 nucleotide sequence: TGTGCCACCAGCAGAGATCGCGGGGGGGCCACGAACAATGAGCAGTTCTTC. Translated: CATSRDRGGATNNEQFF.

V is TRBV15 and J is TRBJ2-5; tentatively, D is TRBD2 (6 bases). Germline CDR1 and CDR2: LNHNV and YYDKDF (reference sequence). The CDR3 sequence is 16 residues long. Trimming cost V 1 base and J 4 bases, with 16 bases left between them. The CDR3 region is CATSRGFSASAETQYF. The CDR3 DNA is TGTGCCACCAGCAGAGGTTTTAGCGCTAGCGCAGAGACCCAGTACTTC.

J is TRBJ2-2 and V is TRBV10-3; TRBD2 might be the D (5 bases). The CDR3 contains 14 residues. Germline CDR1 ENHRY, CDR2 SYGVKD. The V and J ends lost 3 bases and 2 bases respectively, with 7 bases between them. The DNA of the CDR3 is TGTGCCATCAGTGACGGGGTAAACACCGGGGAGCTGTTTTTT. Translated: CAISDGVNTGELFF.

This clone was observed a few times. The chain has TRBV7-9 and TRBJ1-4, with no clear D. Germline assignment: CDR1 SEHNR and CDR2 FQNEAQ (reference sequence). V lost 5 bases and J lost 4, with 8 bases in between. The CDR3 is made up of 13 amino acids. The CDR3: CASSRRDNEKLFF. The DNA for the CDR3 is TGTGCCAGCAGCCGCCGTGATAATGAAAAACTGTTTTTT.

To note about this clone: Other DNA variants within this sample encode the same CDR3. V and J are TRBV7-3 and TRBJ2-7, with TRBD2 identical over 7 bases. Germline values: CDR1 SGHTA, CDR2 FQGTGA. V shed 1 base, J shed 0 bases, and the junction held 3 bases outside the gene matches. This CDR3 contains 15 residues. CDR3 sequence (DNA): TGTGCCAGCAGCTTAAGCGGGGGTAGCTCCTACGAGCAGTACTTC. It yields the protein CASSLSGGSSYEQYF.

V usage is TRBV27 and J usage is TRBJ2-5; D remains ambiguous. The V gene's germline CDR1 is MNHEY and CDR2 SMNVEV (reference sequence). V was shortened by 3 bases and J by 4 bases, with 9 bases between the two germline ends. CDR3 length: 13 amino acids. DNA of the CDR3: TGTGCCAGCAGTTTCCAGTTTGCAGAGACCCAGTACTTC. Its translation: CASSFQFAETQYF.

CDR3 nucleotides: TGTGCCAGCAGTTCGTCCCCGACAGGGCTCGGGCAGTACTTC. As protein: CASSSSPTGLGQYF. The J gene is TRBJ2-7, the V gene TRBV6-5; 7 positions agree with TRBD1. From germline, CDR1 is MNHEY and CDR2 SVGAGI. The CDR3 extends over 14 amino acids. V gave up 4 bases and J gave up 9 bases; unmatched junction bases: 12.

V and J are TRBV6-5 and TRBJ2-7; 13 bases are shared with TRBD2. Germline CDR1 is MNHEY and CDR2 is SVGAGI. The CDR3 runs to 14 residues. The V segment lost 5 bases and the J segment 5 bases; nucleotides outside the gene matches: 3. The CDR3 loop is CASSTSGRVNEQYF. CDR3 in DNA: TGTGCCAGCAGTACTAGCGGGAGGGTAAACGAGCAGTACTTC.

V usage is TRBV18 and J usage is TRBJ2-7, with 10 positions matching TRBD2. From germline, CDR1 is KGHSH and CDR2 LQKENI. V lost 7 bases, J lost 6 bases, and 12 bases stayed unmatched. The length of the CDR3 is 15 residues. The CDR3 is CASFISSGSEAEQYF. DNA of the CDR3: TGTGCCAGCTTCATCTCTAGCGGGAGCGAGGCCGAGCAGTACTTC. Variable domain in full (rest from reference TRBV18 and TRBJ2-7): NAGVMQNPRHLVRRRGQEARLRCSPMKGHSHVYWYRQLPEEGLKFMVYLQKENIIDESGMPKERFSAEFPKEGPSILRIQQVVRGDSAAYFCASFISSGSEAEQYFGPGTRLTVT.

The chain recombines TRBV7-9 with TRBJ2-2; D is unresolved. With 1 base removed from V and 6 bases from J, the gap between germline ends came to 9 bases. CDR1 is SEHNR and CDR2 is FQNEAQ in the germline V gene (reference sequence). The CDR3 contains 14 residues. Written as DNA, the CDR3 is TGTGCCAGCAGCTTAGTTATGGCTGCCGGGGAGCTGTTTTTT. This encodes CASSLVMAAGELFF. The whole variable domain, remainder taken from reference TRBV7-9 and TRBJ2-2, is DTGVSQNPRHKITKRGQNVTFRCDPISEHNRLYWYRQTLGQGPEFLTYFQNEAQLEKSRLLSDRFSAERPKGSFSTLEIQRTEQGDSAMYLCASSLVMAAGELFFGEGSRLTVL.

The chain has TRBV27 and TRBJ2-7, with D possibly matching TRBD1 (5 bases). The V gene's germline CDR1 is MNHEY and CDR2 SMNVEV (reference sequence). With 2 bases removed from V and 0 bases from J, the gap between germline ends came to 11 bases. This CDR3 comprises 15 residues. The CDR3 DNA reads as TGTGCCAGCAGTTTAACCAGGGCCTCCTCCTACGAGCAGTACTTC. Translated, it gives CASSLTRASSYEQYF.

The V call is TRBV11-2, the J call TRBJ2-7; TRBD2 might be the D (6 bases). Between the trimmed V and J ends, which lost 4 bases and 7 bases, there was a span of 14 bases. This CDR3 comprises 13 residues. Germline assignment: CDR1 SGHAT and CDR2 FQNNGV. The CDR3 loop reads CASSSWDLEEQYF. For the CDR3, the DNA is TGTGCCAGCAGCTCCTGGGACTTGGAGGAGCAGTACTTC.

This clone appeared a few times. The chain is built from TRBV6-1 and TRBJ1-1; D ambiguous. This CDR3 has 13 residues. V lost 8 bases, J lost 3 bases, and 13 bases lay in between. Looked up from germline, CDR1 is MNHNS and CDR2 is SASEGT. CDR3 sequence (DNA): TGTGCCAGCTCGTCAAATAAGGACACTGAAGCTTTCTTT. Its protein product is CASSSNKDTEAFF.